Below are 28 T cell receptor beta chains sequenced from a single sample in a study of OX40 agonist ivuxolimab in advanced cancers. Produced via immunoSEQ multiplex PCR; TCRdb's table is partial and in-frame only. The sample includes 20,000 or so clones, about four fifths of them seen just once. This specimen was CD4+ or CD8+ T cells sorted from blood, taken in a trial of the OX40 agonist ivuxolimab. The source is an adult with an advanced solid tumor such as melanoma, head and neck, liver or kidney cancer.

By frequency in the sample, this clone is medium-sized. The chain combines TRBV4-1 with TRBJ1-4, with unresolved D. The CDR3 totals 13 residues. Germline V gene lookup returns CDR1 MGHRA and CDR2 YSYEKL. V lost 2 bases to trimming and J lost 6 bases, with 7 bases between them. For the CDR3, the DNA is TGCGCCAGCAGCCAATTGTTGTATGAAAAACTGTTTTTT. It yields the protein CASSQLLYEKLFF.

This clone was picked up a small number of times. The chain joins TRBV11-2 to TRBJ2-5; D may be TRBD2 (6 bases). The germline V gene has CDR1 SGHAT and CDR2 FQNNGV. V shed 8 bases and J shed 0 bases, with 22 bases lying between them. The CDR3 has 17 residues. CDR3 coding DNA: TGTGCCAGCTTCCCTGGCCGGGACTTTAAGTACCAAGAGACCCAGTACTTC. Residues: CASFPGRDFKYQETQYF.

V usage is TRBV19 and J usage is TRBJ1-1; no reliable D call. This CDR3 comprises 11 residues. V lost 6 bases and J 3 bases, leaving 5 bases between the germline ends. The V gene's germline CDR1 is LNHDA and CDR2 SQIVND (reference sequence). As DNA, the CDR3 is TGTGCCAGTAGCCATTACACTGAAGCTTTCTTT. As protein: CASSHYTEAFF. The full variable domain, rest sourced from reference TRBV19 and TRBJ1-1, is DGGITQSPKYLFRKEGQNVTLSCEQNLNHDAMYWYRQDPGQGLRLIYYSQIVNDFQKGDIAEGYSVSREKKESFPLTVTSAQKNPTAFYLCASSHYTEAFFGQGTRLTVV.

The chain uses TRBV27 and TRBJ2-1, with a weak D call TRBD2 (6 bases). This CDR3 comprises 14 residues. Trimming removed 0 bases from V and 4 bases from J, with 7 bases in between. In germline, CDR1 is MNHEY, CDR2 SMNVEV (reference sequence). This CDR3 reads CASSLSGTYNEQFF. CDR3 sequence (DNA): TGTGCCAGCAGTTTATCCGGGACTTACAATGAGCAGTTCTTC.

The genes are TRBV29-1 and TRBJ2-1, with 7 bases aligning to TRBD1. This CDR3 has 14 amino acids. V lost 4 bases, J lost 0 bases, and 3 bases stayed unmatched. Germline V lookup: CDR1 SQVTM, CDR2 ANQGSEA. The CDR3 region has the DNA TGCAGCGTTGTACAGGGGAGCTCCTACAATGAGCAGTTCTTC. Amino acids: CSVVQGSSYNEQFF.

The chain joins TRBV2 to TRBJ1-2, with TRBD1 matching over 7 bases. Per germline, CDR1 SNHLY and CDR2 FYNNEI. This CDR3 is built from 12 residues. V trimming: 10 bases; J trimming: 3 bases; junction bases outside the gene matches: 5. The CDR3 nucleotides are TGTGCCACTGGCGGGACAGACTATGGCTACACCTTC. Amino acids: CATGGTDYGYTF. The full variable domain, completed using reference TRBV2 and TRBJ1-2, is EPEVTQTPSHQVTQMGQEVILRCVPISNHLYFYWYRQILGQKVEFLVSFYNNEISEKSEIFDDQFSVERPDGSNFTLKIRSTKLEDSAMYFCATGGTDYGYTFGSGTRLTVV.

This sequence joins TRBV4-1 and TRBJ2-7, with 7 bases that match TRBD1. This CDR3 is built from 17 residues. Germline-derived CDR1 and CDR2 are MGHRA and YSYEKL. V shed 0 bases, J shed 0 bases, and the junction held 8 bases outside the gene matches. The CDR3: CASSQDRTGYFSYEQYF. Written as DNA, the CDR3 is TGCGCCAGCAGCCAAGATAGGACAGGATATTTCTCCTACGAGCAGTACTTC.

The V and J genes are TRBV14 and TRBJ1-4; weak D call: TRBD1 (5 bases). V lost 0 bases, J lost 0 bases, and 5 bases lay in between. Germline CDR1 reads SGHDN; CDR2 reads FVKESK. The CDR3 has 15 amino acids. DNA of the CDR3: TGTGCCAGCAGCCAAGAGGGGGCAACTAATGAAAAACTGTTTTTT. It codes for CASSQEGATNEKLFF.

The genes are TRBV19 and TRBJ2-7; the D is unclear. V was trimmed by 5 bases and J by 3 bases, leaving 8 bases between them. The CDR3 length is 12 residues. CDR1 and CDR2 from the germline V gene are LNHDA and SQIVND (reference sequence). The CDR3 DNA reads as TGTGCCAGTAGTTCGGGCTACTACGAGCAGTACTTC. Encoded protein: CASSSGYYEQYF.

This chain uses TRBV5-1 with TRBJ2-7; 7 bases fit TRBD1. Trimming took 3 bases from V and 3 from J; bases not matched to a gene: 6. This CDR3 has 14 amino acids. Germline V gene data show CDR1 as SGHRS and CDR2 as YFSETQ. The CDR3: CASSSPGQIYEQYF. CDR3 sequence (DNA): TGCGCCAGCAGCTCTCCGGGACAGATCTACGAGCAGTACTTC.

The chain employs TRBV6-5 and TRBJ2-3; tentative D call: TRBD1 (6 bases). The CDR3 has 14 residues. V was trimmed by 0 bases and J by 5 bases, leaving 9 bases between them. CDR1 MNHEY and CDR2 SVGAGI come from the germline V gene. The CDR3 nucleotides are TGTGCCAGCAGTTACTCGAGGGGGTTAGATACGCAGTATTTT. Amino acid sequence: CASSYSRGLDTQYF.

This clone was counted only a few times. The rearrangement links TRBV27 to TRBJ1-2, with D unresolved. Germline V gene sequence: CDR1 MNHEY, CDR2 SMNVEV (reference sequence). The germline V and J ends were trimmed by 2 bases and 0 bases, with 4 bases remaining between them. This CDR3 region has 13 residues. DNA of the CDR3: TGTGCCAGCAGTTTAACAGCTAACTATGGCTACACCTTC. Translated, it gives CASSLTANYGYTF.

This chain links TRBV27 with TRBJ1-1, with a possible D match to TRBD1 (6 bases). The CDR3 totals 15 residues. V lost 6 bases and J 1 base, leaving 15 bases between the germline ends. Germline V gene data show CDR1 as MNHEY and CDR2 as SMNVEV (reference sequence). The CDR3 DNA is TGTGCCAGCAGCCTGGGGGGGGGCTGGAACACTGAAGCTTTCTTT. Residues: CASSLGGGWNTEAFF.

The genes are TRBV29-1 and TRBJ1-1, with D possibly being TRBD1 (6 bases). Germline V lookup: CDR1 SQVTM, CDR2 ANQGSEA. Between the trimmed V and J ends, which lost 3 bases and 1 base, there was a span of 12 bases. There are 14 residues in the CDR3. The CDR3 here is CSVEGGGANTEAFF. As DNA, the CDR3 is TGCAGCGTTGAGGGCGGGGGCGCGAACACTGAAGCTTTCTTT.

This chain uses TRBV25-1 with TRBJ2-7; D gene unclear. V was trimmed by 5 bases and J by 6 bases, leaving 5 bases between them. Looked up from germline, CDR1 is MGHDK and CDR2 is SYGVNS. The CDR3 runs 10 residues. The DNA for the CDR3 is TGTGCCAGCAGTTTGGGCGAGCAGTACTTC. This translates into CASSLGEQYF.

The chain couples TRBV29-1 to TRBJ2-5; no clear D gene. The CDR3 extends over 10 amino acids. Germline values: CDR1 SQVTM, CDR2 ANQGSEA. The V end was cut by 7 bases, the J end by 2 bases, with 5 bases between. CDR3 residues: CSAVQETQYF. The CDR3 bases are TGCAGCGCCGTTCAAGAGACCCAGTACTTC.

This clone was picked up one time. This sequence joins TRBV14 and TRBJ1-4, with D tentatively TRBD1 (5 bases). The germline V gene encodes CDR1 SGHDN and CDR2 FVKESK. The CDR3 has 13 amino acids. Trimming took off 4 bases at V and 7 bases at J, with 10 bases between the two ends. CDR3 sequence (DNA): TGTGCCAGCAGCCGACTGGGGCGTGAAAAACTGTTTTTT. This encodes CASSRLGREKLFF.

V usage is TRBV6-5 and J usage is TRBJ1-1, with a weak D call TRBD1 (6 bases). Germline V gives CDR1 MNHEY, CDR2 SVGAGI. The CDR3 consists of 13 residues. V lost 5 bases and J 4 bases, leaving 11 bases between the germline ends. The CDR3 is CASSKQGVTEAFF. The CDR3 coding sequence is TGTGCCAGCAGTAAACAGGGTGTCACTGAAGCTTTCTTT.

The rearrangement uses TRBV28 and TRBJ2-1, with D perhaps matching TRBD2 (6 bases). The CDR3 contains 13 residues. CDR1 MDHEN and CDR2 SYDVKM come from the germline V gene. V was clipped by 6 bases and J by 15 bases, with 21 bases between them. The CDR3 region has the DNA TGTGCCAGCAGCCCAGGGAATTGGGACTCCGGGTTCTTC. Translating gives CASSPGNWDSGFF. Using reference TRBV28 and TRBJ2-1 for the parts outside the CDR3, the full variable domain is DVKVTQSSRYLVKRTGEKVFLECVQDMDHENMFWYRQDPGLGLRLIYFSYDVKMKEKGDIPEGYSVSREKKERFSLILESASTNQTSMYLCASSPGNWDSGFFGPGTRLTVL.

The rearrangement uses TRBV6-6 and TRBJ1-1; D is possibly TRBD1 (6 bases). The germline V gene encodes CDR1 MNHNY and CDR2 SVGAGI (reference sequence). The V and J ends lost 7 bases and 5 bases respectively, with 14 bases between them. The CDR3 is 13 amino acids. CDR3 in amino acids: CASTTRGYTEAFF. Written as DNA, the CDR3 is TGTGCCAGCACCACCAGGGGTTATACTGAAGCTTTCTTT.

The chain links TRBV10-3 to TRBJ2-3; no clear D. The CDR3 has 13 residues. The germline V and J ends were trimmed by 3 bases and 5 bases, with 9 bases remaining between them. Per the germline V gene, CDR1 is ENHRY and CDR2 is SYGVKD. This CDR3 reads CAISDPSQDTQYF. The CDR3 DNA reads TGTGCCATCAGTGACCCCTCCCAAGATACGCAGTATTTT.

The J gene is TRBJ2-1, the V gene TRBV29-1; the D call may be TRBD1 or TRBD2 (5 bases each). Germline CDR1 SQVTM, CDR2 ANQGSEA. CDR3 size: 14 residues. Trimming pared 1 base from V and 10 bases from J, leaving 17 bases between. In DNA, the CDR3 is TGCAGCGTTGAAGGATTTAGGCCGGGGCCCGAGCAGTTCTTC. It is translated as CSVEGFRPGPEQFF.

The J gene is TRBJ2-7, the V gene TRBV11-2; maybe TRBD2 (5 bases). The CDR3 contains 13 residues. Trimming removed 5 bases at V and 1 base at J, with 9 bases between. Germline V lookup: CDR1 SGHAT, CDR2 FQNNGV. CDR3 nucleotides: TGTGCCAGCAGCCCCGGACTGTCCTACGAGCAGTACTTC. Protein sequence: CASSPGLSYEQYF.

In this sample, this clone turned up once. The V gene is TRBV7-2, the J gene TRBJ2-7; D gene uncertain. The germline gives CDR1 SGHTA, CDR2 FQGNSA. V was trimmed by 4 bases and J by 4 bases, leaving 5 bases between them. This CDR3 has 11 residues. CDR3 region: CASSSPYEQYF. CDR3 sequence (DNA): TGTGCCAGCAGCTCACCTTACGAGCAGTACTTC.

The V call is TRBV6-5, the J call TRBJ1-1; 7 bases map to TRBD1. This CDR3 spans 15 amino acids. Per the germline V gene, CDR1 is MNHEY and CDR2 is SVGAGI. V dropped 4 bases and J dropped 0; count of bases not matched to a gene: 5. The DNA for the CDR3 is TGTGCCAGCAGTTCAGGGGGAACGATGAACACTGAAGCTTTCTTT. Its protein product is CASSSGGTMNTEAFF.

The chain recombines TRBV5-1 with TRBJ1-2; D is unclear. The V end was cut by 5 bases, the J end by 0 bases, with 17 bases between. CDR1 SGHRS and CDR2 YFSETQ come from the germline V gene. This CDR3 contains 16 residues. The CDR3 region is CASRSDGFGANYGYTF. Here the CDR3 DNA reads TGCGCCAGCAGATCTGATGGGTTCGGAGCTAACTATGGCTACACCTTC.

The V and J genes are TRBV27 and TRBJ2-4; D ambiguous. V lost 5 bases and J 6 bases, leaving 11 bases between the germline ends. The CDR3 sequence is 13 residues long. CDR1 is MNHEY, CDR2 SMNVEV, per germline (reference sequence). The DNA for the CDR3 is TGTGCCAGCAGTCCTAATTCCGGAAACATTCAGTACTTC. It translates to CASSPNSGNIQYF.

The chain recombines TRBV9 with TRBJ2-1, with TRBD2 identical over 8 bases. Looked up from germline, CDR1 is SGDLS and CDR2 is YYNGEE. Trimming removed 4 bases from V and 5 bases from J; junction bases left unmatched: 8. This CDR3 contains 15 residues. This CDR3 is CASSPEGSGDNEQFF. In DNA form, the CDR3 reads TGTGCCAGCAGCCCTGAGGGTAGCGGGGACAATGAGCAGTTCTTC.